This is a list of T cell receptor beta chains from one sample in a study of T-cell reconstitution after alpha-beta-depleted transplantation in children. Via MiXCR, TCRdb re-called the PCR reads, giving one row per CDR3 protein. Among approximately 650,000 distinct CDR3 sequences listed, around 14% were seen once. Here the sequenced sample was PBMCs, taken before TCRalphabeta/CD19-depleted stem cell transplant. The receptors originated from a girl aged 2-10 years with congenital amegakaryocytic thrombocytopenia, due to receive a stem cell transplant. Both conserved end residues are part of each CDR3. Fields, in order: D gene, V gene, J gene, clone size, CDR3 protein, CDR3 DNA. D genes are given only for firm matches. The size field is filled for only some rows; it gives once, few, many or a size class.

D gene: NA
V gene: TRBV28
J gene: TRBJ2-7
clone size: many
CDR3 protein: CASTQFTTYEQYF
CDR3 DNA: TGTGCCAGCACTCAGTTTACCACCTACGAGCAGTACTTC

D gene: TRBD2
V gene: TRBV18
J gene: TRBJ2-3
clone size: many
CDR3 protein: CASSPWAASGSTDTQYF
CDR3 DNA: TGTGCCAGCTCACCCTGGGCGGCTAGCGGGAGTACAGATACGCAGTATTTT

D gene: NA
V gene: TRBV4-3
J gene: TRBJ2-3
clone size: many
CDR3 protein: CASSQDGRRGRFVRGRTTDTQYF
CDR3 DNA: TGCGCCAGCAGCCAAGATGGCCGGAGAGGGAGGTTCGTCCGTGGGAGGACCACAGATACGCAGTATTTT

D gene: TRBD1
V gene: TRBV20-1
J gene: TRBJ2-1
clone size: many
CDR3 protein: CSARLTGTGIHEQFF
CDR3 DNA: TGCAGTGCTAGATTGACCGGGACAGGGATCCATGAGCAGTTCTTC

D gene: NA
V gene: TRBV12-3/TRBV12-4
J gene: TRBJ2-7
clone size: many
CDR3 protein: CASSSRGAYEQYF
CDR3 DNA: TGTGCCAGCAGTTCCCGCGGAGCCTACGAGCAGTACTTC

D gene: NA
V gene: TRBV6-5
J gene: TRBJ2-1
clone size: many
CDR3 protein: CASSYSIETAPYNEQFF
CDR3 DNA: TGTGCCAGCAGTTACTCGATAGAGACGGCCCCCTACAATGAGCAGTTCTTC

D gene: TRBD2
V gene: TRBV20-1
J gene: TRBJ2-2
clone size: many
CDR3 protein: CSAPGGRAGTGELFF
CDR3 DNA: TGCAGTGCCCCTGGCGGGAGGGCCGGAACCGGGGAGCTGTTTTTT

D gene: NA
V gene: TRBV28
J gene: TRBJ1-1
clone size: few
CDR3 protein: CASSLPGGWLNTEAFF
CDR3 DNA: TGTGCCAGCAGTTTACCGGGGGGTTGGTTAAACACTGAAGCTTTCTTT

D gene: TRBD1
V gene: TRBV6-5
J gene: TRBJ1-4
clone size: few
CDR3 protein: CASSYSGTGREKLFF
CDR3 DNA: TGTGCCAGCAGTTACTCCGGGACAGGGAGAGAAAAACTGTTTTTT

D gene: TRBD2
V gene: TRBV20-1
J gene: TRBJ2-7
clone size: few
CDR3 protein: CSAREGTSGSRGEQYF
CDR3 DNA: TGCAGTGCTAGAGAAGGGACTAGCGGGAGCCGAGGCGAGCAGTACTTC

D gene: NA
V gene: TRBV7-9
J gene: TRBJ2-3
clone size: NA
CDR3 protein: CASSPRLVTDTQYF
CDR3 DNA: TGTGCCAGCAGCCCAAGACTAGTCACAGATACGCAGTATTTT

D gene: NA
V gene: TRBV6-5
J gene: TRBJ2-1
clone size: many
CDR3 protein: CASSYPSTPRNEQFF
CDR3 DNA: TGTGCCAGCAGTTACCCGTCCACCCCAAGGAATGAGCAGTTCTTC